Presented here are 29 T cell receptor beta chains from one specimen sequenced in a study of cytomegalovirus exposure and HLA in healthy donors. Libraries were prepared by immunoSEQ multiplex PCR; TCRdb keeps only in-frame clonotypes and omits some of them. This table holds some 98,000 clones, roughly 87% found once. The material sequenced was PBMCs. The receptors were sampled from a woman in her twenties or thirties in good health and CMV-seronegative.

The chain carries TRBV27 and TRBJ1-4, with D perhaps TRBD1 (5 bases). V dropped 5 bases and J dropped 3 bases, with 10 bases sitting between them. This CDR3 is built from 14 residues. Per germline, CDR1 MNHEY and CDR2 SMNVEV (reference sequence). The DNA of the CDR3 is TGTGCCAGCAGTCATGACAGATCTAATGAAAAACTGTTTTTT. The encoded protein is CASSHDRSNEKLFF.

The table lists this clone with a few counts. The CDR3 sequence is CASRPETGVGKTQYF. The CDR3 DNA follows: TGTGCCAGCAGGCCCGAGACAGGGGTTGGAAAGACCCAGTACTTC. The gene calls are TRBV2 and TRBJ2-5, with TRBD1 identical over 8 bases. V dropped 6 bases and J dropped 6; count of bases not matched to a gene: 12. The CDR3 length is 15 residues. Germline CDR1 reads SNHLY; CDR2 reads FYNNEI. Drawing the rest from reference TRBV2 and TRBJ2-5, the complete variable domain is EPEVTQTPSHQVTQMGQEVILRCVPISNHLYFYWYRQILGQKVEFLVSFYNNEISEKSEIFDDQFSVERPDGSNFTLKIRSTKLEDSAMYFCASRPETGVGKTQYFGPGTRLLVL.

This rearrangement joins TRBV10-2 to TRBJ2-2, with a tentative D call TRBD2 (6 bases). This CDR3 spans 16 amino acids. Germline loops: CDR1 WSHSY, CDR2 SAAADI. V dropped 0 bases and J dropped 4 bases, with 12 bases sitting between them. CDR3 bases: TGCGCCAGCAGTGAGTCTGGCGGGGCAGTCACCGGGGAGCTGTTTTTT. It yields the protein CASSESGGAVTGELFF.

The chain couples TRBV25-1 to TRBJ2-4, with D tentatively TRBD2 (6 bases). The V and J ends lost 3 bases and 3 bases respectively, with 9 bases between them. The CDR3 sequence is 14 residues long. Germline CDR1 is MGHDK and CDR2 is SYGVNS. CDR3 sequence: CASSDAGIKNIQYF. The CDR3 bases are TGTGCCAGCAGTGATGCGGGGATCAAAAACATTCAGTACTTC.

The chain carries TRBV30 and TRBJ2-3; TRBD2 might be the D (7 bases). The V and J ends lost 4 bases and 2 bases respectively, with 19 bases between them. CDR3 length: 16 amino acids. The germline V gene has CDR1 GTSNPN and CDR2 SVGIG (reference sequence). CDR3 sequence (DNA): TGTGCCTGGATTAAATTAGGAGGGGGGGCCACAGATACGCAGTATTTT. Translating it yields CAWIKLGGGATDTQYF.

The chain employs TRBV5-5 and TRBJ2-4, with D perhaps matching TRBD1 (6 bases). The germline CDR1 and CDR2 sequences are SGHKS and YYEKEE (reference sequence). With 0 bases removed from V and 6 bases from J, the gap between germline ends came to 10 bases. The CDR3 runs 14 residues. CDR3 coding DNA: TGTGCCAGCAGCTTGGTTGGGGGCGGAAACATTCAGTACTTC. Translation: CASSLVGGGNIQYF.

The chain recombines TRBV19 with TRBJ2-7; 8 bases line up with TRBD1. With V trimmed by 6 bases and J by 0 bases, 7 bases remained unmatched. The CDR3 is 15 amino acids. From germline, CDR1 is LNHDA and CDR2 SQIVND (reference sequence). CDR3 in DNA: TGTGCCAGTAGCGCCAGGGGGCGAGTCTCCTACGAGCAGTACTTC. It encodes CASSARGRVSYEQYF. Full variable domain (missing parts from reference TRBV19 and TRBJ2-7): DGGITQSPKYLFRKEGQNVTLSCEQNLNHDAMYWYRQDPGQGLRLIYYSQIVNDFQKGDIAEGYSVSREKKESFPLTVTSAQKNPTAFYLCASSARGRVSYEQYFGPGTRLTVT.

The J gene is TRBJ1-2, the V gene TRBV18; 8 nucleotides match TRBD1. The CDR3 has 15 amino acids. J gave up 7 bases and V 5 bases, and 12 bases lay outside the gene matches. The germline V gene encodes CDR1 KGHSH and CDR2 LQKENI. The CDR3 region is CASSGSQGARSGYTF. The CDR3 DNA reads TGTGCCAGCTCAGGATCGCAGGGGGCCAGGTCTGGCTACACCTTC.

The rearrangement links TRBV4-1 to TRBJ1-1, with TRBD1 identical over 7 bases. Trimming cost V 0 bases and J 3 bases; bases outside gene matches: 7. Germline assignment: CDR1 MGHRA and CDR2 YSYEKL. This CDR3 spans 16 amino acids. The CDR3: CASSQERGRVDTEAFF. CDR3 DNA: TGCGCCAGCAGCCAAGAAAGGGGGCGGGTGGACACTGAAGCTTTCTTT.

The CDR3 sequence: CASMSNEQFF. CDR3 nucleotide sequence: TGTGCCAGCATGAGCAATGAGCAGTTCTTC. The chain is built from TRBV28 and TRBJ2-1; D call uncertain. This CDR3 spans 10 amino acids. Germline CDR1 is MDHEN and CDR2 is SYDVKM. V lost 7 bases, J lost 6 bases, and 4 bases lay in between.

This clone came up once. V is TRBV28 and J is TRBJ2-3; 9 nucleotides line up with TRBD2. The CDR3 length is 15 residues. Trimming removed 5 bases from V and 6 bases from J; junction bases left unmatched: 9. Germline CDR1 MDHEN, CDR2 SYDVKM. The CDR3 is CASSLGTREGDTQYF. As DNA, the CDR3 is TGTGCCAGCAGTCTGGGGACGCGGGAGGGGGATACGCAGTATTTT.

The V gene is TRBV7-9, the J gene TRBJ1-2, with unresolved D. V was clipped by 2 bases and J by 0 bases, with 10 bases between them. The germline V gene encodes CDR1 SEHNR and CDR2 FQNEAQ (reference sequence). This CDR3 contains 15 residues. For the CDR3, the DNA is TGTGCCAGCAGCTTATACCCAGTGACTAACTATGGCTACACCTTC. Translation: CASSLYPVTNYGYTF.

The gene calls are TRBV7-2 and TRBJ1-5, with D possibly being TRBD1 (6 bases). The CDR3 is made up of 14 amino acids. CDR1 and CDR2 from the germline V gene are SGHTA and FQGNSA. V lost 4 bases, J lost 3 bases, and 10 bases lay in between. DNA for the CDR3: TGTGCCAGCAGCTCAGGGGACCACAATCAGCCCCAGCATTTT. This sequence encodes CASSSGDHNQPQHF.

This sequence joins TRBV11-2 and TRBJ2-2; 9 bases fit TRBD2. This CDR3 has 15 residues. The trim removed 5 bases at V and 7 bases at J, leaving 8 bases unmatched. Germline loops: CDR1 SGHAT, CDR2 FQNNGV. The CDR3 sequence: CASSRVSGSVGELFF. In DNA, the CDR3 is TGTGCCAGCAGCCGTGTTAGCGGGAGTGTCGGGGAGCTGTTTTTT.

This chain connects TRBV4-2 to TRBJ2-2; TRBD2 matches at 7 bases. Germline lookup yields CDR1 LGHNA and CDR2 YNFKEQ. The CDR3 contains 19 residues. With V trimmed by 1 base and J by 1 base, 12 bases remained unmatched. This chain's CDR3 is CASSQGIKGRERNTGELFF. CDR3 nucleotides: TGTGCCAGCAGCCAAGGGATCAAAGGGCGGGAGAGGAACACCGGGGAGCTGTTTTTT.

This clone was counted once. The V call is TRBV15, the J call TRBJ2-3, with D possibly matching TRBD2 (6 bases). The germline CDR1 and CDR2 sequences are LNHNV and YYDKDF (reference sequence). V lost 1 base and J lost 0, with 11 bases in between. This CDR3 has 16 amino acids. The CDR3 nucleotides are TGTGCCACCAGCAGAGCTCCCGGGGGAAGCACAGATACGCAGTATTTT. It yields the protein CATSRAPGGSTDTQYF.

This chain uses TRBV28 with TRBJ1-1; maybe TRBD1 (6 bases). This CDR3 has 13 amino acids. V was cut by 7 bases and J by 0 bases, with 9 bases left in between. In germline, CDR1 is MDHEN, CDR2 SYDVKM. CDR3 in amino acids: CASNWGLNTEAFF. CDR3 nucleotides: TGTGCCAGCAATTGGGGGCTGAACACTGAAGCTTTCTTT.

This sequence joins TRBV28 and TRBJ1-1; possible D gene TRBD1, 5 bases. The germline V gene has CDR1 MDHEN and CDR2 SYDVKM. The CDR3 is 14 amino acids. With 5 bases removed from V and 6 bases from J, the gap between germline ends came to 16 bases. The CDR3 DNA reads as TGTGCCAGCAGTCAAGTTTCAGGGCCCGCTGAAGCTTTCTTT. This sequence encodes CASSQVSGPAEAFF.

The chain carries TRBV4-3 and TRBJ1-1; D possibly corresponds to TRBD1 (5 bases). This CDR3 has 16 residues. V gave up 4 bases and J gave up 0 bases, with 15 bases separating them. Germline V lookup: CDR1 LGHNA, CDR2 YSLEER. CDR3 residues: CASSPRADLMNTEAFF. The CDR3 bases are TGCGCCAGCAGCCCCAGGGCGGACCTAATGAACACTGAAGCTTTCTTT.

The chain combines TRBV28 with TRBJ1-5; unclear D gene. Germline assignment: CDR1 MDHEN and CDR2 SYDVKM. The CDR3 covers 16 residues. V lost 3 bases to trimming and J lost 1 base, with 13 bases between them. CDR3 nucleotide sequence: TGTGCCAGCAGTTTTTCGCCCGGGGTAAGCAATCAGCCCCAGCATTTT. This translates into CASSFSPGVSNQPQHF.

V is TRBV9 and J is TRBJ2-5; 8 bases agree with TRBD2. The CDR3 totals 14 residues. The germline V gene encodes CDR1 SGDLS and CDR2 YYNGEE. The junction had 6 bases not matched to a gene; V was cut back by 4 bases and J by 4 bases. CDR3 sequence reads: CASSHSGVGETQYF. The DNA of the CDR3 is TGTGCCAGCAGCCATAGCGGGGTTGGAGAGACCCAGTACTTC.

The chain is built from TRBV7-6 and TRBJ1-3; TRBD1 agrees at 7 bases. Germline values: CDR1 SGHVS, CDR2 FNYEAQ. Germline trimming cut 5 bases from V and 1 base from J; bases unmatched to any gene: 8. The CDR3 is made up of 16 amino acids. The CDR3 DNA reads as TGTGCCAGCAGCCGAATGACAGGGCAATCTGGAAACACCATATATTTT. It codes for CASSRMTGQSGNTIYF.

The rearrangement joins TRBV10-3 to TRBJ2-5, with TRBD1 matching 9 bases. Germline CDR1 ENHRY, CDR2 SYGVKD. This CDR3 spans 17 amino acids. V trimming: 4 bases; J trimming: 5 bases; junction bases outside the gene matches: 14. The CDR3 DNA reads as TGTGCCATCAGTGTGGGGACAGGGCCTCGCGGAGGGGAGACCCAGTACTTC. Amino acids: CAISVGTGPRGGETQYF.

The gene calls are TRBV11-2 and TRBJ2-1; the D gene is possibly TRBD2 (5 bases). This CDR3 spans 12 amino acids. Germline loops: CDR1 SGHAT, CDR2 FQNNGV. Between the trimmed V and J ends, which lost 1 base and 9 bases, there was a span of 7 bases. The CDR3, as DNA: TGTGCCAGCAGCTTAGGGGCGGGTGAGCAGTTCTTC. Translation: CASSLGAGEQFF.

This chain connects TRBV6-6 to TRBJ1-2; D not certain. Germline V gene data show CDR1 as MNHNY and CDR2 as SVGAGI (reference sequence). Trimming removed 6 bases from V and 0 bases from J, with 11 bases in between. There are 14 residues in the CDR3. CDR3 nucleotides: TGTGCCAGCAGCTCCCGCGTGACTAACTATGGCTACACCTTC. It yields the protein CASSSRVTNYGYTF.

V gene TRBV5-1 combines with J gene TRBJ2-7; D may be TRBD1 (6 bases). V was trimmed by 0 bases and J by 3 bases, leaving 13 bases between them. CDR1 and CDR2 (germline): SGHRS, YFSETQ. This CDR3 has 15 amino acids. DNA for the CDR3: TGCGCCAGCAGCTTGGCCCTGGGGGCCGGCTACGAGCAGTACTTC. Protein product: CASSLALGAGYEQYF. Full variable domain (rest looked up from reference TRBV5-1 and TRBJ2-7): KAGVTQTPRYLIKTRGQQVTLSCSPISGHRSVSWYQQTPGQGLQFLFEYFSETQRNKGNFPGRFSGRQFSNSRSEMNVSTLELGDSALYLCASSLALGAGYEQYFGPGTRLTVT.

Concerning this clone: Other DNA sequences in the same sample also yield this CDR3. The CDR3 nucleotides are TGCGCCAGCAGCTTGCGGGGGGTTTCCACAGATACGCAGTATTTT. Protein sequence: CASSLRGVSTDTQYF. This sequence joins TRBV5-1 and TRBJ2-3; 7 bases are shared with TRBD2. Germline assignment: CDR1 SGHRS and CDR2 YFSETQ. Trimming at V came to 1 base and at J to 2 bases, leaving 4 bases not matched to a gene. The CDR3 length is 15 residues.

The chain recombines TRBV2 with TRBJ2-2; 10 nucleotides match TRBD1. V was pared by 6 bases and J by 2 bases, with 6 bases of the junction left unmatched. The germline V gene encodes CDR1 SNHLY and CDR2 FYNNEI. The CDR3 loop spans 16 amino acids. CDR3 bases: TGTGCCAGCAGCTACCGGACAGGGGGTAACACCGGGGAGCTGTTTTTT. Protein: CASSYRTGGNTGELFF.

CDR3 nucleotide sequence: TGTGCCAGCACCCATGGGGGGGGGACTGAAGCTTTCTTT. Its protein product is CASTHGGGTEAFF. V gene TRBV28 combines with J gene TRBJ1-1; TRBD1 is a possible D gene (5 bases). The germline gives CDR1 MDHEN, CDR2 SYDVKM. The CDR3 consists of 13 residues. Trimming shortened V by 7 bases and J by 5 bases, and 14 bases separated the two germline ends.